These T cell receptor beta chains were read from a single sample in a study of tumor-infiltrating lymphocytes in oesophageal squamous cell carcinoma. MiXCR, applied by TCRdb to the PCR reads, yields one record per CDR3 protein. The table shows approximately 11,000 distinct CDR3 sequences, with approximately 49% occurring only once. Material: esophageal tumor tissue. The receptors derive from a male donor with esophageal squamous cell carcinoma. CDR3s include the opening cysteine and the closing phenylalanine or tryptophan. Each record gives: clone size, J gene, V gene, CDR3 protein. A row's size may be missing; if present it is once, few, many or a size class.

clone size: NA; J gene: TRBJ1-1; V gene: TRBV11-2; CDR3 protein: CASMIEMNTEAFF
clone size: once; J gene: TRBJ1-1; V gene: TRBV7-2; CDR3 protein: CASSYRGRAFF
clone size: NA; J gene: TRBJ1-2; V gene: TRBV7-6; CDR3 protein: CASSQGGRGDGYTF
clone size: NA; J gene: TRBJ2-4; V gene: TRBV6-1; CDR3 protein: CASTLAEHLLAKNIQYF
clone size: NA; J gene: TRBJ2-1; V gene: TRBV11-1; CDR3 protein: CASSLFRTSGRRRNEQFF
clone size: NA; J gene: TRBJ2-3; V gene: TRBV7-8; CDR3 protein: CASSLDWASLADTQYF
clone size: many; J gene: TRBJ2-3; V gene: TRBV7-2; CDR3 protein: CASSTRLAGGSDTQYF
clone size: NA; J gene: TRBJ2-1; V gene: TRBV7-2; CDR3 protein: CASSLKRDSYEQFF
clone size: once; J gene: TRBJ1-2; V gene: TRBV6-5; CDR3 protein: CASSYEGRGRYGYTF
clone size: NA; J gene: TRBJ2-4; V gene: TRBV20-1; CDR3 protein: CSALPMANEQYF
clone size: NA; J gene: TRBJ2-4; V gene: TRBV10-3; CDR3 protein: CAISEGQGLNIQYF
clone size: NA; J gene: TRBJ1-1; V gene: TRBV5-6; CDR3 protein: CASSSTNRANTEAFF
clone size: NA; J gene: NA; V gene: TRBV11-2; CDR3 protein: CASSLAGARYEQYF
clone size: NA; J gene: TRBJ2-5; V gene: TRBV11-3; CDR3 protein: CASSLGGQVQETQYF
clone size: medium-sized; J gene: TRBJ2-7; V gene: TRBV7-2; CDR3 protein: CASSLGALGEQYF
clone size: NA; J gene: NA; V gene: TRBV12-3/TRBV12-4; CDR3 protein: CASSPRTSGRTDTQFF
clone size: once; J gene: TRBJ2-5; V gene: TRBV28; CDR3 protein: CASSSSPHDF
clone size: NA; J gene: TRBJ1-6; V gene: TRBV6-6; CDR3 protein: CASSYRVLRETQYF
clone size: NA; J gene: NA; V gene: TRBV6-1; CDR3 protein: CASRVTGLEQYF
clone size: medium-sized; J gene: TRBJ2-2; V gene: TRBV7-3; CDR3 protein: CASSASDLTNGELFF
clone size: NA; J gene: TRBJ2-3; V gene: TRBV6-1; CDR3 protein: CARPKTRRQYF
clone size: NA; J gene: TRBJ2-4; V gene: TRBV7-2; CDR3 protein: CASSLGTSGRTKNIQYF
clone size: NA; J gene: NA; V gene: TRBV7-3; CDR3 protein: CASSPTGTGANEQFF
clone size: NA; J gene: TRBJ1-4; V gene: TRBV7-6; CDR3 protein: CASSFGTGGAGEKLFF
clone size: NA; J gene: NA; V gene: TRBV7-2; CDR3 protein: CASSLRGGARKQFF
clone size: NA; J gene: NA; V gene: TRBV6-6; CDR3 protein: CASSYRRQGAYEQYF
clone size: NA; J gene: NA; V gene: TRBV7-6; CDR3 protein: CASSLGQPYEQYF
clone size: NA; J gene: NA; V gene: TRBV7-9; CDR3 protein: CASSLAVFSGSGQETQYF
clone size: many; J gene: TRBJ2-7; V gene: TRBV11-2; CDR3 protein: CASSLEVQSKTYEQYF
clone size: NA; J gene: TRBJ2-7; V gene: TRBV7-9; CDR3 protein: CASSLRGGREYQNYEQYF
clone size: NA; J gene: TRBJ1-1; V gene: TRBV7-2; CDR3 protein: CASSFGGQGLNTEAFF
clone size: NA; J gene: TRBJ2-1; V gene: TRBV7-4; CDR3 protein: CASSLAGGLEGEQFF
clone size: many; J gene: TRBJ1-1; V gene: TRBV5-1; CDR3 protein: CASSLALGGTEAFF
clone size: many; J gene: TRBJ1-5; V gene: TRBV4-1; CDR3 protein: CASSHPPGLGGQPQHF
clone size: NA; J gene: NA; V gene: TRBV28; CDR3 protein: CASSPRYGSNEQFF
clone size: few; J gene: TRBJ1-4; V gene: TRBV20-1; CDR3 protein: CSAQGAGVGTNEKLFF
clone size: NA; J gene: TRBJ2-6; V gene: TRBV5-4; CDR3 protein: CASQDVSGANVLTF
clone size: NA; J gene: TRBJ2-5; V gene: TRBV5-4; CDR3 protein: CASSEDRGREETQYF
clone size: NA; J gene: TRBJ2-1; V gene: TRBV24-1; CDR3 protein: CATSGNQTGHPPNQPYNEQFF
clone size: few; J gene: NA; V gene: TRBV7-9; CDR3 protein: CASSGGLGETQYF
clone size: few; J gene: NA; V gene: TRBV12-3/TRBV12-4; CDR3 protein: CASKTGETQYF
clone size: NA; J gene: TRBJ2-5; V gene: TRBV7-6; CDR3 protein: CASSLVSWETQYF
clone size: NA; J gene: TRBJ2-1; V gene: TRBV7-3; CDR3 protein: CASSDRPYAYNEQFF
clone size: few; J gene: NA; V gene: TRBV7-2; CDR3 protein: CASSPSRNEQYF
clone size: NA; J gene: NA; V gene: TRBV6-8; CDR3 protein: CASKQERPVSYEQYF
clone size: many; J gene: TRBJ2-2; V gene: TRBV28; CDR3 protein: CASSGVGASGSRVTGELFF
clone size: few; J gene: TRBJ2-7; V gene: TRBV20-1; CDR3 protein: CSASGQRAYEQYF
clone size: once; J gene: TRBJ2-2; V gene: TRBV7-3; CDR3 protein: CASSLVLDTGELFF
clone size: medium-sized; J gene: TRBJ2-1; V gene: TRBV7-6; CDR3 protein: CASSFVGGIYEQFF
clone size: once; J gene: NA; V gene: TRBV24-1; CDR3 protein: CATSDPAPGLAGETQYF
clone size: NA; J gene: TRBJ2-7; V gene: TRBV6-2/TRBV6-3; CDR3 protein: CASSEHGEQYF